The 31 T cell receptor beta chains presented below share a single source sample, sequenced in a study of blood T cell repertoires in COVID-19. Clones were read by immunoSEQ multiplex PCR, and TCRdb kept only the in-frame ones, dropping some. The data show about 45,000 clones, approximately 85% seen once. The sequenced sample consisted of peripheral blood. The receptor set was obtained from an elderly woman with acute or convalescent COVID-19.

The chain carries TRBV7-9 and TRBJ2-2, with 9 bases that match TRBD1. This CDR3 contains 15 residues. Trimming removed 5 bases from V and 2 bases from J; junction bases left unmatched: 3. The germline V gene encodes CDR1 SEHNR and CDR2 FQNEAQ (reference sequence). Here the CDR3 DNA reads TGTGCCAGCAGCCCACAGGGGGCTAACACCGGGGAGCTGTTTTTT. It encodes CASSPQGANTGELFF. Full variable domain (missing parts from reference TRBV7-9 and TRBJ2-2): DTGVSQNPRHKITKRGQNVTFRCDPISEHNRLYWYRQTLGQGPEFLTYFQNEAQLEKSRLLSDRFSAERPKGSFSTLEIQRTEQGDSAMYLCASSPQGANTGELFFGEGSRLTVL.

The J gene is TRBJ2-7, the V gene TRBV7-8; 8 nucleotides line up with TRBD1. The CDR3 is made up of 16 amino acids. Germline CDR1 reads SGHVS; CDR2 reads FQNEAQ. The V gene end was trimmed by 2 bases and the J gene end by 1 base; junction bases not matched to a gene: 7. The CDR3 region has the DNA TGTGCCAGCAGCTTAACCCCACAGGGGGAGTCCTACGAGCAGTACTTC. Protein product: CASSLTPQGESYEQYF.

The V call is TRBV29-1, the J call TRBJ2-7; TRBD1 agrees at 9 bases. Germline trimming cut 4 bases from V and 4 bases from J; bases unmatched to any gene: 5. CDR3 length: 13 amino acids. In germline, CDR1 is SQVTM, CDR2 ANQGSEA. The CDR3 reads CSVAAGTGYEQYF. The CDR3 DNA reads TGCAGCGTTGCTGCTGGGACAGGGTACGAGCAGTACTTC.

The gene calls are TRBV4-2 and TRBJ1-2, with D possibly TRBD1 on 5 matching bases. Germline V lookup: CDR1 LGHNA, CDR2 YNFKEQ. This CDR3 contains 14 residues. V was shortened by 0 bases and J by 8 bases, with 13 bases between the two germline ends. CDR3 region: CASSQDQGVGGYTF. CDR3 in DNA: TGTGCCAGCAGCCAAGATCAAGGGGTCGGAGGCTACACCTTC.

Only one count was recorded for this clone. The chain is built from TRBV3-1 (or the pseudogene TRBV3-2) and TRBJ2-7; 9 bases agree with TRBD1. The CDR3 covers 13 residues. CDR1 and CDR2 from the germline V gene are LGHDT and YNNKEL (reference sequence). With V trimmed by 4 bases and J by 3 bases, 1 base remained unmatched. Here the CDR3 reads CASSRTGVYEQYF. DNA of the CDR3: TGTGCCAGCAGCCGGACAGGGGTCTACGAGCAGTACTTC.

The genes are TRBV5-4 and TRBJ2-5; D is unresolved. V was clipped by 4 bases and J by 3 bases, with 7 bases between them. The CDR3 extends over 12 amino acids. The germline gives CDR1 SGHNT, CDR2 YYREEE (reference sequence). CDR3 loop: CASSKSKETQYF. The CDR3, as DNA: TGTGCCAGCAGCAAATCTAAAGAGACCCAGTACTTC.

The chain has TRBV25-1 and TRBJ1-6; perhaps TRBD1 as D (6 bases). The CDR3 length is 14 residues. Germline CDR1 MGHDK, CDR2 SYGVNS. V was pared by 9 bases and J by 11 bases, with 20 bases between. CDR3 amino acids: CARLGQPHPPPLHF. The DNA of the CDR3 is TGTGCCAGACTTGGACAGCCTCACCCTCCACCCCTCCACTTT.

CDR3 amino acids: CASSLAPRNTEAFF. DNA for the CDR3: TGTGCCAGCAGTTTGGCACCCCGAAACACTGAAGCTTTCTTT. This chain joins TRBV6-5 and TRBJ1-1; no firm D call. Germline V gene data show CDR1 as MNHEY and CDR2 as SVGAGI. V was trimmed by 4 bases and J by 2 bases, leaving 11 bases between them. There are 14 residues in the CDR3.

CDR3 residues: CASATGYSGNTIYF. In DNA, the CDR3 is TGTGCCAGTGCCACAGGTTACTCTGGAAACACCATATATTTT. The V gene is TRBV19, the J gene TRBJ1-3; D is perhaps TRBD1 (5 bases). Deletions cut 8 bases from V and 0 bases from J, with 11 bases between. CDR1 and CDR2 from the germline V gene are LNHDA and SQIVND (reference sequence). This CDR3 contains 14 residues.

The chain employs TRBV5-1 and TRBJ2-5; D is unresolved. This CDR3 comprises 16 residues. Trimming cost V 1 base and J 0 bases, with 13 bases left between them. Germline assignment: CDR1 SGHRS and CDR2 YFSETQ. The CDR3 is CASSLTFHKNQETQYF. CDR3 coding DNA: TGCGCCAGCAGCTTGACCTTTCACAAAAACCAAGAGACCCAGTACTTC. Full variable domain (remainder filled in from reference TRBV5-1 and TRBJ2-5): KAGVTQTPRYLIKTRGQQVTLSCSPISGHRSVSWYQQTPGQGLQFLFEYFSETQRNKGNFPGRFSGRQFSNSRSEMNVSTLELGDSALYLCASSLTFHKNQETQYFGPGTRLLVL.

The chain carries TRBV7-9 and TRBJ2-5; D unresolved. V shed 5 bases and J shed 2 bases, with 18 bases lying between them. The CDR3 has 16 amino acids. CDR1 is SEHNR and CDR2 is FQNEAQ in the germline V gene (reference sequence). The CDR3 region is CASSEYSWAEQETQYF. CDR3 nucleotide sequence: TGTGCCAGCAGCGAGTATTCATGGGCCGAACAAGAGACCCAGTACTTC.

The rearrangement uses TRBV12-3 or TRBV12-4 and TRBJ1-5; no firm D call. V was cut by 5 bases and J by 4 bases, with 9 bases left in between. CDR3 length equals 13 residues. Written as DNA, the CDR3 is TGTGCCAGCAGTGTAGGAGAGAATCAGCCCCAGCATTTT. It encodes CASSVGENQPQHF.

This clone has more than one count but fewer than ten. The chain has TRBV9 and TRBJ1-1; D might be TRBD1 (5 bases). Between the trimmed V and J ends, which lost 3 bases and 1 base, there was a span of 10 bases. Germline values: CDR1 SGDLS, CDR2 YYNGEE. The CDR3 is made up of 14 amino acids. DNA for the CDR3: TGTGCCAGCAGCGCCGGGGGAGAGAACACTGAAGCTTTCTTT. It translates to CASSAGGENTEAFF.

The rearrangement joins TRBV5-1 to TRBJ2-7; possibly TRBD1 for D (6 bases). The CDR3 has 13 amino acids. The V end lost 2 bases, the J end lost 3 bases, and 9 bases lay between the germline ends. The germline CDR1 and CDR2 sequences are SGHRS and YFSETQ. This CDR3 reads CASSFDRNYEQYF. CDR3 nucleotides: TGCGCCAGCAGCTTCGACAGGAACTACGAGCAGTACTTC.

The genes are TRBV5-6 and TRBJ2-1, with TRBD2 matching 9 bases. CDR3 length equals 16 residues. Trimming cost V 3 bases and J 8 bases; bases outside gene matches: 12. The germline gives CDR1 SGHDT, CDR2 YYEEEE. The CDR3 sequence is CASSSYLAGNSYEQFF. In nucleotides, the CDR3 is TGTGCCAGCAGCTCGTACCTAGCGGGAAACTCGTATGAGCAGTTCTTC.

The chain joins TRBV4-1 to TRBJ2-7, with TRBD1 matching over 9 bases. The CDR3 covers 15 residues. Germline CDR1 reads MGHRA; CDR2 reads YSYEKL. J lost 3 bases, V lost 4 bases, and 7 bases had no gene match. CDR3 sequence reads: CASSPEGTGFYEQYF. DNA of the CDR3: TGCGCCAGCAGCCCAGAGGGGACAGGGTTCTACGAGCAGTACTTC.

The chain carries TRBV3-1 (or the pseudogene TRBV3-2) and TRBJ1-2; D remains unclear. The ends were cut back, 0 bases at V and 7 bases at J, with 3 bases in the middle. The length of the CDR3 is 11 residues. Germline V gives CDR1 LGHDT, CDR2 YNNKEL (reference sequence). The chain's CDR3 is CASSQDSGYTF. CDR3 nucleotides: TGTGCCAGCAGCCAAGACAGTGGCTACACCTTC.

The V and J genes are TRBV7-9 and TRBJ1-1; D unresolved. Trimming removed 7 bases at V and 2 bases at J, with 14 bases between. The CDR3 is 14 residues long. Germline-derived CDR1 and CDR2 are SEHNR and FQNEAQ (reference sequence). CDR3 protein: CASTLEDLNTEAFF. The CDR3 DNA reads as TGTGCCAGCACCCTGGAGGATCTCAACACTGAAGCTTTCTTT.

CDR3 DNA sequence: TGTGCCAGTAGTATAGGGACTAGCGGGAGATACGAGCAGTACTTC. Encoded protein: CASSIGTSGRYEQYF. The V call is TRBV19, the J call TRBJ2-7; 13 positions agree with TRBD2. Trimming took 1 base from V and 4 from J; bases not matched to a gene: 1. Germline-derived CDR1 and CDR2 are LNHDA and SQIVND (reference sequence). This CDR3 region has 15 residues.

The chain joins TRBV5-1 to TRBJ1-1, with unresolved D. V lost 7 bases to trimming and J lost 1 base, with 14 bases between them. The CDR3 sequence is 14 residues long. Germline assignment: CDR1 SGHRS and CDR2 YFSETQ. CDR3 loop: CASSTGEANTEAFF. DNA for the CDR3: TGCGCCAGCTCCACTGGTGAGGCGAACACTGAAGCTTTCTTT.

The CDR3 loop is CASSETGYEQYF. The CDR3 coding sequence is TGTGCCAGCAGTGAAACGGGCTACGAGCAGTACTTC. The V and J genes are TRBV12-3 or TRBV12-4 and TRBJ2-7; D unresolved. The CDR3 spans 12 residues. Between the trimmed V and J ends, which lost 5 bases and 3 bases, there was a span of 8 bases.

The chain recombines TRBV30 with TRBJ2-5; TRBD2 agrees at 10 bases. The CDR3 has 15 amino acids. J lost 2 bases, V lost 5 bases, and 8 bases had no gene match. Germline V gives CDR1 GTSNPN, CDR2 SVGIG (reference sequence). The CDR3 spells CAWDKAGGSQETQYF. CDR3 in DNA: TGTGCCTGGGATAAAGCGGGAGGGTCTCAAGAGACCCAGTACTTC.

The chain employs TRBV30 and TRBJ1-1, with 12 nucleotides matching TRBD1. Germline CDR1 reads GTSNPN; CDR2 reads SVGIG (reference sequence). The CDR3 has 14 residues. The junction had 5 bases not matched to a gene; V was cut back by 3 bases and J by 6 bases. Written as DNA, the CDR3 is TGTGCCTGGAGCCCCGGGACAGGGGGCCCTGAAGCTTTCTTT. Translating gives CAWSPGTGGPEAFF. The variable domain in full, with the rest retrieved from reference TRBV30 and TRBJ1-1, is SQTIHQWPATLVQPVGSPLSLECTVEGTSNPNLYWYRQAAGRGLQLLFYSVGIGQISSEVPQNLSASRPQDRQFILSSKKLLLSDSGFYLCAWSPGTGGPEAFFGQGTRLTVV.

The DNA of the CDR3 is TGTGCCAGCACTCTGGGGACTCAGAACACCGGGGAGCTGTTTTTT. Protein: CASTLGTQNTGELFF. The rearrangement uses TRBV27 and TRBJ2-2; a possible D gene is TRBD2 (6 bases). Trimming stripped 7 bases from V and 1 base from J, with 13 bases between. This CDR3 region has 15 residues. The V gene's germline CDR1 is MNHEY and CDR2 SMNVEV (reference sequence).

This rearrangement joins TRBV5-1 to TRBJ1-6; TRBD1 agrees at 7 bases. In germline, CDR1 is SGHRS, CDR2 YFSETQ. The CDR3 is 13 amino acids. The J segment lost 8 bases and the V segment lost 5 bases, leaving 4 bases of the junction unmatched. The CDR3, as DNA: TGCGCCAGCAGAAGGGACAGAGATTCACCCCTCCACTTT. Translating gives CASRRDRDSPLHF.

This clone was picked up a small number of times. The J gene is TRBJ2-2, the V gene TRBV3-1 (or the pseudogene TRBV3-2); 15 positions match TRBD2. The germline CDR1 and CDR2 sequences are LGHDT and YNNKEL (reference sequence). The CDR3 length is 17 residues. Trimming removed 5 bases from V and 6 bases from J; junction bases left unmatched: 7. CDR3 DNA: TGTGCCAGCAGCTTCTCGGGACTAGCGGGAGGCCCCGGGGAGCTGTTTTTT. Its protein product is CASSFSGLAGGPGELFF.

The CDR3 bases are TGTGCCAGCAGTTTAAGGGGTGGTCAGCCCCAGCATTTT. It translates to CASSLRGGQPQHF. The chain is built from TRBV12-3 or TRBV12-4 and TRBJ1-5; a weak D match, TRBD1 (5 bases). V gave up 2 bases and J gave up 6 bases, with 8 bases separating them. This CDR3 comprises 13 residues.

This clone appeared a single time. The chain employs TRBV5-8 and TRBJ1-6, with 9 bases that match TRBD1. Germline trimming cut 2 bases from V and 9 bases from J; bases unmatched to any gene: 6. Germline V gene data show CDR1 as SGHTS and CDR2 as YDEGEE. CDR3 size: 15 residues. CDR3 DNA: TGTGCCAGCAGCTTCGGGACAGGGAGCGGTTCACCCCTCCACTTT. Translating it yields CASSFGTGSGSPLHF. Full variable domain (remainder filled in from reference TRBV5-8 and TRBJ1-6): EAGVTQSPTHLIKTRGQQATLRCSPISGHTSVYWYQQALGLGLQFLLWYDEGEERNRGNFPPRFSGRQFPNYSSELNVNALELEDSALYLCASSFGTGSGSPLHFGNGTRLTVT.

The chain recombines TRBV19 with TRBJ1-2, with 11 positions matching TRBD1. CDR3 length: 15 residues. CDR1 LNHDA and CDR2 SQIVND come from the germline V gene (reference sequence). After removal of 1 base from V and 7 bases from J, the junction contained 5 bases not matched to a gene. The CDR3, as DNA: TGTGCCAGTAGTATAGCGGGACAGGGGGTTCGTGGCTACACCTTC. Its protein product is CASSIAGQGVRGYTF.

The chain couples TRBV4-1 to TRBJ2-2; D gene uncertain. The CDR3 spans 15 residues. V shed 0 bases and J shed 6 bases, with 11 bases lying between them. Germline V CDR1 and CDR2: MGHRA, YSYEKL. The CDR3 sequence: CASSQDAAFSGELFF. The CDR3 DNA reads as TGCGCCAGCAGCCAAGACGCGGCTTTCTCCGGGGAGCTGTTTTTT.

The chain employs TRBV11-2 and TRBJ1-1; 8 positions agree with TRBD1. V shed 2 bases, J shed 6 bases, and the junction held 8 bases outside the gene matches. The germline V gene has CDR1 SGHAT and CDR2 FQNNGV. This CDR3 spans 15 amino acids. The CDR3 nucleotides are TGTGCCAGCAGCTTATGGGGGACAGGAATCGCTGAAGCTTTCTTT. It encodes CASSLWGTGIAEAFF.